This T cell receptor (beta chain) was profiled in a study of shared clonotypes between healthy human individuals. Overall study results and limits: Clonotypes which were not shared had lower generation probabilities than clonotypes that all four donors shared.

Deep level was the assay's run setting. Sequenced by immunoSEQ multiplex PCR; TCRdb stores in-frame clones only, minus some. The sample carries hundreds of thousands of clones, 90% to 96% recorded once. All participating donors were Caucasian adults from Nashville, Tennessee. The CDR3 extends over 14 amino acids. Trimming removed 3 bases from V and 3 bases from J; junction bases left unmatched: 5. Germline V gene data show CDR1 as MNHEY and CDR2 as SMNVEV (reference sequence). This clone was seen just once. As yet, its antigen is unknown. This rearrangement joins TRBV27 to TRBJ2-7; TRBD1 agrees at 7 bases. This TCR came from a woman aged 25-40 years in good health. The sample comprised naive CD4+ T cells sorted from blood. Subset denoted: CD45RA+ positively selected. This CDR3 reads CASSFDRDLYEQYF. CDR3 DNA sequence: TGTGCCAGCAGTTTCGACAGGGACCTCTACGAGCAGTACTTC.